Below, 31 T cell receptor beta chains from the same sample are listed, as sequenced in a study of blood T cell repertoires in COVID-19. Measured with immunoSEQ multiplex PCR; TCRdb has only the in-frame clones, and not every one. In the table there are about 440,000 clones, roughly 88% of which are singletons. Sequenced sample: PBMCs or T cells enriched from blood (not recorded which). The source is a man aged 18 to 29 who had recovered from COVID-19.

V usage is TRBV19 and J usage is TRBJ1-1, with D possibly TRBD1 on 6 matching bases. The CDR3 totals 13 residues. The V end was cut by 5 bases, the J end by 7 bases, with 14 bases between. CDR1 and CDR2 (germline): LNHDA, SQIVND (reference sequence). This CDR3 is CASSLSDSLEAFF. CDR3 sequence (DNA): TGTGCCAGTAGTTTGTCGGACAGCCTTGAAGCTTTCTTT.

V is TRBV19 and J is TRBJ2-1, with 9 positions matching TRBD2. Germline V gene lookup returns CDR1 LNHDA and CDR2 SQIVND (reference sequence). CDR3 length: 13 amino acids. V shed 3 bases, J shed 15 bases, and the junction held 9 bases outside the gene matches. The CDR3 nucleotides are TGTGCCAGTAGTATGGGTAGCGGGAGAGGGGTGTTCTTC. It encodes CASSMGSGRGVFF.

The chain recombines TRBV9 with TRBJ2-7, with 10 bases aligning to TRBD2. The J segment lost 7 bases and the V segment lost 5 bases, leaving 12 bases of the junction unmatched. From germline, CDR1 is SGDLS and CDR2 YYNGEE. The CDR3 is 15 residues long. The CDR3 region is CASSRTSGLFEEQYF. The DNA for the CDR3 is TGTGCCAGCAGTAGGACTAGCGGACTATTTGAGGAGCAGTACTTC.

The chain couples TRBV21-1 to TRBJ2-2; the D call of TRBD2 is as the table states it, not checked on the DNA. TRBV21-1 is a pseudogene segment. The length of the CDR3 is 16 residues. The chain's CDR3 is CASSIIGYGLRGELFF. CDR3 sequence (DNA): TGTGCCAGCAGCATAATCGGGTATGGGTTGCGCGGGGAGCTGTTTTTT.

This clone was detected only a few times. The chain has TRBV12-3 or TRBV12-4 and TRBJ1-5; D is ambiguous. V was clipped by 2 bases and J by 1 base, with 3 bases between them. CDR3 length equals 13 residues. CDR3 nucleotides: TGTGCCAGCAGTTTACTAAGCAATCAGCCCCAGCATTTT. This codes for CASSLLSNQPQHF.

This chain links TRBV27 with TRBJ1-2; TRBD1 is a possible D gene (6 bases). The CDR3 spans 13 residues. The germline CDR1 and CDR2 sequences are MNHEY and SMNVEV (reference sequence). V was trimmed by 3 bases and J by 7 bases, leaving 12 bases between them. The CDR3 sequence is CASSFGGGFGYTF. As DNA, the CDR3 is TGTGCCAGCAGTTTTGGGGGCGGTTTTGGCTACACCTTC.

The chain employs TRBV5-1 and TRBJ2-7; 16 positions agree with TRBD2. Germline trimming cut 4 bases from V and 6 bases from J; bases unmatched to any gene: 13. The CDR3 loop spans 18 amino acids. Per the germline V gene, CDR1 is SGHRS and CDR2 is YFSETQ. The CDR3 loop reads CASSASGTSGRAQGEQYF. The CDR3 nucleotides are TGCGCCAGCAGCGCGTCCGGGACTAGCGGGAGGGCCCAAGGCGAGCAGTACTTC.

This clone has just one count. The chain uses TRBV14 and TRBJ2-1; D is possibly TRBD2 (5 bases). The CDR3 is made up of 16 amino acids. Trimming removed 4 bases from V and 0 bases from J, with 13 bases in between. From germline, CDR1 is SGHDN and CDR2 FVKESK. CDR3 nucleotides: TGTGCCAGCAGCCCATTTCGGGGAAGCTCCTACAATGAGCAGTTCTTC. This codes for CASSPFRGSSYNEQFF.

This clone came up many times. Other nucleotide sequences in the sample specify the same CDR3. V and J are TRBV9 and TRBJ1-5; perhaps TRBD1 as D (5 bases). CDR3 length equals 14 residues. Trimming took 0 bases from V and 7 from J, leaving 11 bases between them. Germline loops: CDR1 SGDLS, CDR2 YYNGEE. This CDR3 reads CASSVDGAGQPQHF. Written as DNA, the CDR3 is TGTGCCAGCAGCGTAGATGGGGCAGGACAGCCCCAGCATTTT.

V usage is TRBV15 and J usage is TRBJ2-1, with 9 bases that match TRBD2. This CDR3 region has 15 residues. The ends lost 5 bases at V and 2 bases at J; junction bases unmatched: 4. CDR1 is LNHNV, CDR2 YYDKDF, per germline (reference sequence). Here the CDR3 DNA reads TGTGCCACCAGCGGGGGACTAGCCACCTACAATGAGCAGTTCTTC. This sequence encodes CATSGGLATYNEQFF.

This chain uses TRBV10-3 with TRBJ1-5, with a weak D call TRBD1 (5 bases). Looked up from germline, CDR1 is ENHRY and CDR2 is SYGVKD. The CDR3 contains 15 residues. The V gene lost 4 bases and the J gene lost 2 bases, with 12 bases spanning the gap. The CDR3 DNA reads TGTGCCATCAGTGGTGACTGGGGGGGCAATCAGCCCCAGCATTTT. It translates to CAISGDWGGNQPQHF.

The chain combines TRBV3-1 (or the pseudogene TRBV3-2) with TRBJ1-1, with D possibly being TRBD1 (5 bases). Per the germline V gene, CDR1 is LGHDT and CDR2 is YNNKEL (reference sequence). V lost 3 bases to trimming and J lost 4 bases, with 21 bases between them. The CDR3 length is 17 residues. As DNA, the CDR3 is TGTGCCAGCAGCCAGTTGCGCGCAGGGAAAAAGACCACTGAAGCTTTCTTT. This codes for CASSQLRAGKKTTEAFF.

This rearrangement joins TRBV5-8 to TRBJ1-1; D is undetermined. V dropped 3 bases and J dropped 9 bases, with 12 bases sitting between them. The CDR3 covers 12 residues. CDR1 SGHTS and CDR2 YDEGEE come from the germline V gene. The CDR3, as DNA: TGTGCCAGCAGCTGGGTGGCGGAGAAAGCTTTCTTT. This gives the protein CASSWVAEKAFF.

The chain links TRBV5-5 to TRBJ2-7, with D tentatively TRBD2 (5 bases). The germline V gene encodes CDR1 SGHKS and CDR2 YYEKEE (reference sequence). V was shortened by 0 bases and J by 5 bases, with 15 bases between the two germline ends. The CDR3 extends over 15 amino acids. The CDR3 DNA sequence: TGTGCCAGCAGCTTGGGCGGGCAGCCATTCAACGAGCAGTACTTC. This sequence encodes CASSLGGQPFNEQYF. The variable domain in full, with the rest retrieved from reference TRBV5-5 and TRBJ2-7, is DAGVTQSPTHLIKTRGQQVTLRCSPISGHKSVSWYQQVLGQGPQFIFQYYEKEERGRGNFPDRFSARQFPNYSSELNVNALLLGDSALYLCASSLGGQPFNEQYFGPGTRLTVT.

This sequence joins TRBV29-1 and TRBJ1-2, with no clear D. The germline CDR1 and CDR2 sequences are SQVTM and ANQGSEA. The CDR3 spans 14 residues. V gave up 4 bases and J gave up 6 bases, with 18 bases separating them. The CDR3 is CSVAPSGELDGYTF. CDR3 DNA: TGCAGCGTTGCCCCCTCGGGAGAATTAGATGGCTACACCTTC.

In the case of this clone: The same CDR3 arises from other DNA sequences in this sample as well. This chain joins TRBV9 and TRBJ1-2; the D gene is possibly TRBD1 (6 bases). Germline assignment: CDR1 SGDLS and CDR2 YYNGEE. Trimming took off 3 bases at V and 4 bases at J, with 7 bases between the two ends. CDR3 length equals 12 residues. The CDR3 bases are TGTGCCAGCAGCGGAGGGGGCTATGGCTACACCTTC. Translation gives CASSGGGYGYTF.

This chain links TRBV3-1 (or the pseudogene TRBV3-2) with TRBJ2-7; D gene unclear. This CDR3 is built from 13 residues. Trimming took 3 bases from V and 7 from J, leaving 13 bases between them. CDR1 is LGHDT and CDR2 is YNNKEL in the germline V gene (reference sequence). CDR3 DNA: TGTGCCAGCAGCCAGGGTTGGGCTTTGGAGCAGTACTTC. Translation gives CASSQGWALEQYF.

As DNA, the CDR3 is TGTGCCAGCAGCACCACGGGACTAGCGGAGTACGAGCAGTACTTC. It yields the protein CASSTTGLAEYEQYF. The J gene is TRBJ2-7, the V gene TRBV11-2, with 11 nucleotides matching TRBD2. The V gene's germline CDR1 is SGHAT and CDR2 FQNNGV. This CDR3 comprises 15 residues. J lost 4 bases, V lost 5 bases, and 7 bases had no gene match.

The V call is TRBV12-2, the J call TRBJ2-5; TRBD2 was called by the table and not checked on the DNA. TRBV12-2 is given as a pseudogene. This CDR3 is 19 amino acids long. CDR3: CASRYTGLAGGVVKETQYF. In DNA, the CDR3 is TGTGCAAGTCGCTACACGGGACTAGCGGGAGGGGTGGTCAAGGAGACCCAGTACTTC.

The rearrangement links TRBV9 to TRBJ1-1; D might be TRBD1 (6 bases). The germline V gene has CDR1 SGDLS and CDR2 YYNGEE. V was shortened by 3 bases and J by 11 bases, with 20 bases between the two germline ends. The CDR3 loop spans 14 amino acids. DNA for the CDR3: TGTGCCAGCAGCGAAGGGGGACTAAGGGAGGAGGCTTTCTTT. Translated, it gives CASSEGGLREEAFF. The full variable domain, its missing parts supplied by reference TRBV9 and TRBJ1-1, is DSGVTQTPKHLITATGQRVTLRCSPRSGDLSVYWYQQSLDQGLQFLIQYYNGEERAKGNILERFSAQQFPDLHSELNLSSLELGDSALYFCASSEGGLREEAFFGQGTRLTVV.

This clone was found many times. The chain couples TRBV5-1 to TRBJ2-7; 12 bases are shared with TRBD1. V gave up 3 bases and J gave up 5 bases; unmatched junction bases: 3. This CDR3 region has 14 residues. Germline assignment: CDR1 SGHRS and CDR2 YFSETQ. The CDR3 loop reads CASSSGTGGNEQYF. CDR3 coding DNA: TGCGCCAGCAGCTCAGGGACAGGGGGCAACGAGCAGTACTTC.

The chain carries TRBV10-1 and TRBJ2-3; D not resolved. Trimming took 3 bases from V and 5 from J, leaving 6 bases between them. The CDR3 spans 12 residues. The germline gives CDR1 WNHNN, CDR2 SYGVQD (reference sequence). This chain's CDR3 is CASSDFGDTQYF. The CDR3 DNA follows: TGCGCCAGCAGTGATTTCGGAGATACGCAGTATTTT.

V usage is TRBV30 and J usage is TRBJ1-5; D may be TRBD1 (5 bases). The CDR3 runs 14 residues. The V and J ends lost 8 bases and 7 bases respectively, with 21 bases between them. Germline V gene data show CDR1 as GTSNPN and CDR2 as SVGIG (reference sequence). Written as DNA, the CDR3 is TGTGCCGGACGGGACCAGGGAGGGGTCCAGCCCCAGCATTTT. It is translated as CAGRDQGGVQPQHF.

This rearrangement joins TRBV12-5 to TRBJ1-5; D unresolved. The CDR3 covers 17 residues. Germline V gene sequence: CDR1 LGHNT, CDR2 FRNRAP. Trimming removed 0 bases at V and 6 bases at J, with 18 bases between. CDR3 in amino acids: CASGLVSGGLLFQPQHF. The CDR3 coding sequence is TGTGCTAGTGGTTTGGTAAGCGGAGGCCTTCTCTTTCAGCCCCAGCATTTT.

The chain recombines TRBV19 with TRBJ1-6; 7 bases match TRBD1. The germline V gene has CDR1 LNHDA and CDR2 SQIVND (reference sequence). This CDR3 has 17 residues. Trimming took 4 bases from V and 4 from J; bases not matched to a gene: 10. Here the CDR3 reads CASSNRQGLTYNSPLHF. Here the CDR3 DNA reads TGTGCCAGTAGTAACCGACAGGGTTTGACGTATAATTCACCCCTCCACTTT.

The chain is built from TRBV7-9 and TRBJ2-1; TRBD2 aligns across 8 bases. The CDR3 is 16 residues long. The germline V gene has CDR1 SEHNR and CDR2 FQNEAQ (reference sequence). The V gene end was trimmed by 3 bases and the J gene end by 4 bases; junction bases not matched to a gene: 8. This chain's CDR3 is CASSFMRIAGYNEQFF. DNA for the CDR3: TGTGCCAGCAGCTTTATGAGGATAGCGGGGTACAATGAGCAGTTCTTC.

The rearrangement links TRBV27 to TRBJ2-7; TRBD1 might be the D (6 bases). CDR1 is MNHEY and CDR2 is SMNVEV in the germline V gene (reference sequence). V lost 1 base and J 3 bases, leaving 7 bases between the germline ends. The CDR3 totals 13 residues. CDR3 sequence reads: CASSLLDSYEQYF. The CDR3 coding sequence is TGTGCCAGCAGTTTATTGGACAGCTACGAGCAGTACTTC.

The chain carries TRBV16 and TRBJ1-2; no clear D. The CDR3 is made up of 14 amino acids. With 0 bases removed from V and 4 bases from J, the gap between germline ends came to 9 bases. The germline V gene has CDR1 KGHSY and CDR2 FQNENV. In DNA form, the CDR3 reads TGTGCCAGCAGCCAATCAGAGGGCCCCTATGGCTACACCTTC. As protein: CASSQSEGPYGYTF.

The chain has TRBV11-2 and TRBJ1-1; D is undetermined. The germline CDR1 and CDR2 sequences are SGHAT and FQNNGV. The CDR3 length is 17 residues. V lost 1 base, J lost 0 bases, and 15 bases lay in between. The CDR3 DNA sequence: TGTGCCAGCAGCTTAGGTTTGGCAGTCCCGTTGAACACTGAAGCTTTCTTT. Translating gives CASSLGLAVPLNTEAFF. The whole variable domain, remainder taken from reference TRBV11-2 and TRBJ1-1, is EAGVAQSPRYKIIEKRQSVAFWCNPISGHATLYWYQQILGQGPKLLIQFQNNGVVDDSQLPKDRFSAERLKGVDSTLKIQPAKLEDSAVYLCASSLGLAVPLNTEAFFGQGTRLTVV.

V is TRBV9 and J is TRBJ2-1; 7 bases are a match to TRBD2. The V segment lost 2 bases and the J segment 2 bases; nucleotides outside the gene matches: 7. Germline CDR1 and CDR2: SGDLS and YYNGEE. The CDR3 is 16 amino acids. The CDR3 is CASSVGGGMPYNEQFF. DNA for the CDR3: TGTGCCAGCAGCGTGGGGGGAGGGATGCCCTACAATGAGCAGTTCTTC. The full variable domain, with the rest looked up from reference TRBV9 and TRBJ2-1, is DSGVTQTPKHLITATGQRVTLRCSPRSGDLSVYWYQQSLDQGLQFLIQYYNGEERAKGNILERFSAQQFPDLHSELNLSSLELGDSALYFCASSVGGGMPYNEQFFGPGTRLTVL.

The V call is TRBV11-3, the J call TRBJ1-1; D gene uncertain. The germline V gene has CDR1 SGHNT and CDR2 YENEEA. Deletions cut 3 bases from V and 2 bases from J, with 10 bases between. The CDR3 runs to 14 residues. The CDR3 is CASSLRVGNTEAFF. The CDR3 DNA sequence: TGTGCCAGCAGCTTGAGGGTGGGAAACACTGAAGCTTTCTTT.